This passage covers 12 T cell receptor beta chains from one sample sequenced in a study of T cells expressing NK-cell markers. TCRdb reprocessed the 5' RACE reads and reports one entry per CDR3 protein, with no DNA. This table lists around 260,000 distinct CDR3 sequences. Sequencing input: blood T cells: a sorted CD56 or NKG2C T cell subset, CD4+ or CD8+ T cells, or bulk PBMC T cells (not recorded which). These receptors came from a woman between 18 and 70 years old in good health.

The rearrangement links TRBV3-1 to TRBJ2-1; the TRBD2 assignment by TCRdb is unverifiable without DNA. The length of the CDR3 is 15 residues. Germline CDR1 reads LGHDT; CDR2 reads YNNKEL (reference sequence). The CDR3: CASSQVTSGRNEQFF.

CDR3 sequence reads: CASSRDFSGNTIYF. The chain couples TRBV12-3 or TRBV12-4 to TRBJ1-3. This CDR3 comprises 14 residues.

The chain couples TRBV5-4 to TRBJ1-2; checking the TCRdb D call of TRBD1 is not possible without DNA. This CDR3 is built from 12 residues. The germline V gene encodes CDR1 SGHNT and CDR2 YYREEE (reference sequence). The CDR3 loop reads CASRFDQGGYTF.

The CDR3 spells CASSRSIGYTEAFF. The chain has TRBV14 and TRBJ1-1. The CDR3 length is 14 residues. Germline V gene lookup returns CDR1 SGHDN and CDR2 FVKESK.

The V call is TRBV4-1, the J call TRBJ1-3. The germline V gene encodes CDR1 MGHRA and CDR2 YSYEKL. CDR3 length equals 15 residues. Here the CDR3 reads CASSSTTGSGNTIYF.

The genes are TRBV7-2 and TRBJ2-1; with no DNA, the TCRdb D assignment of TRBD1 cannot be verified. Germline-derived CDR1 and CDR2 are SGHTA and FQGNSA. The CDR3 consists of 14 residues. The CDR3 reads CASSLGQGYNEQFF.

The J gene is TRBJ2-2, the V gene TRBV12-3 or TRBV12-4; TCRdb picks TRBD2, but there is no DNA to check that call. The CDR3 is made up of 16 amino acids. The CDR3 protein is CASSPWWGGPGGELFF.

This chain links TRBV20-1 with TRBJ1-6; checking the TCRdb D call of TRBD1 is not possible without DNA. CDR3 length equals 16 residues. CDR1 is DFQATT and CDR2 is SNEGSKA in the germline V gene (reference sequence). The CDR3 here is CSARVAGTGEFSPLHF.

V and J are TRBV7-2 and TRBJ2-7. This CDR3 has 15 amino acids. Germline loops: CDR1 SGHTA, CDR2 FQGNSA. This chain's CDR3 is CASSLAFQSSYEQYF.

The chain recombines TRBV6-2 or TRBV6-3 with TRBJ1-5; TCRdb names TRBD1, which stays unverified in the absence of DNA. The CDR3 consists of 15 residues. In germline, CDR1 is MNHEY, CDR2 SVGEGT. CDR3 in amino acids: CASSYAPGANQPQHF.

The chain has TRBV7-9 and TRBJ1-1; the D gene TCRdb calls, TRBD1, cannot be checked with no DNA. Germline V gene sequence: CDR1 SEHNR, CDR2 FQNEAQ (reference sequence). The CDR3 has 14 amino acids. CDR3: CASSLPGGDTEAFF.

The rearrangement uses TRBV5-1 and TRBJ2-3; the D gene TCRdb calls, TRBD1, cannot be checked with no DNA. The CDR3 sequence is 14 residues long. Germline assignment: CDR1 SGHRS and CDR2 YFSETQ. The CDR3 spells CASSTTQGSDTQYF.